This TCR beta chain appears in the sequencing data of a study of identical twins. One entry per CDR3 protein, called by TCRdb with MiXCR from the 5' RACE reads. The sample has approximately 1.8 million distinct CDR3 sequences, around a third seen once. Only one count was recorded for this clonotype. Germline CDR1 is DFQATT and CDR2 is SNEGSKA (reference sequence). The CDR3 covers 13 residues. The source material was cord blood. The rearrangement uses TRBV20-1 and TRBJ2-7; 10 bases are a match to TRBD2. The closer fit of TRBJ2-5 to the DNA end suggests the J call may be wrong. The sequence came from a newborn girl in good health. CDR3 residues: CSAQGTSEETQYF. The CDR3 region has the DNA TGCAGTGCTCAAGGGACTAGCGAAGAGACCCAGTACTTC.